One and the same sample provided the 18 T cell receptor beta chains below, sequenced in a study of T cells in Graves' hyperthyroidism and ophthalmopathy (dated by TCRdb to about 2019). Library construction relied on multiplex PCR. The instrument given in TCRdb is Illumina HiSeq 2000. The TCR beta CDR3 regions were amplified from RNA transcripts. The first round of RT-PCR for the TCR CDR3 was performed with the HTBI primer set and the Qiagen OneStep RT-PCR kit. Through fastp at Q25 and MiXCR, TCRdb rebuilt clones from the public reads, retaining in-frame beta chains. Entries are consolidated by CDR3 protein sequence, retaining the most common genes and DNA. The sample has 350,000 to 400,000 distinct CDR3 sequences on record, 15% of them singletons. Of the sample, less than 35% is held by the ten largest clones. Sequenced sample: blood. These receptors originate from a woman in her twenties or thirties with Graves' hyperthyroidism.

As to this clonotype: This could be a read error, since a much larger clone is one nucleotide away. The rearrangement joins TRBV5-1 to TRBJ1-2; no clear D gene. The germline gives CDR1 SGHRS, CDR2 YFSETQ. CDR3 length: 14 amino acids. V lost 5 bases, J lost 3 bases, and 14 bases lay in between. The DNA for the CDR3 is TGCGCCAGCAGACCGGAGCCCGCTGACTATGGCTACACCTTC. Translation gives CASRPEPADYGYTF.

This clonotype was seen many times. V is TRBV30 and J is TRBJ2-7; the D is unclear. V lost 6 bases and J 9 bases, leaving 15 bases between the germline ends. From germline, CDR1 is GTSNPN and CDR2 SVGIG (reference sequence). The CDR3 is made up of 11 amino acids. The DNA for the CDR3 is TGTGCCTGTCAAGAGGATGAGGTGCAGTACTTC. Translating gives CACQEDEVQYF.

The genes are TRBV2 and TRBJ2-1; weak D call: TRBD2 (5 bases). From germline, CDR1 is SNHLY and CDR2 FYNNEI. The CDR3 has 13 amino acids. Trimming took off 6 bases at V and 8 bases at J, with 14 bases between the two ends. CDR3 nucleotides: TGTGCCAGCAGCTCTAGTCCCGGGGATGAGCAGTTCTTC. This translates into CASSSSPGDEQFF.

The chain couples TRBV9 to TRBJ2-1, with 7 bases identical to TRBD2. This CDR3 region has 15 residues. V shed 1 base and J 4 bases; nucleotides not matched to a gene: 5. CDR1 is SGDLS and CDR2 is YYNGEE in the germline V gene. The CDR3 region has the DNA TGTGCCAGCAGCGTATCTAGCGGAGTATACAATGAGCAGTTCTTC. This encodes CASSVSSGVYNEQFF.

As to this clonotype: This likely comes from a read error, as the CDR3 has no conserved phenylalanine or tryptophan at its end. This chain links TRBV7-2 with TRBJ2-1; D is ambiguous. The V gene's germline CDR1 is SGHTA and CDR2 FQGNSA. The CDR3 length is 16 residues. V was cut by 1 base and J by 0 bases, with 10 bases left in between. Here the CDR3 DNA reads TGTGCCAGCAGCTTAGGGCTAAGGAGCTCCTACAATGAGCAGTTCTCC. The encoded protein is CASSLGLRSSYNEQFS.

There are many counts of this clonotype. The rearrangement joins TRBV12-3 or TRBV12-4 to TRBJ2-5; D gene ambiguous. The CDR3 is 14 residues long. Trimming took 2 bases from V and 5 from J, leaving 12 bases between them. The CDR3 is CASSLRVRAETQYF. CDR3 nucleotides: TGTGCCAGCAGTTTAAGGGTTAGGGCGGAGACCCAGTACTTC.

The table lists this clonotype with a few counts. This chain joins TRBV7-2 and TRBJ1-6, with TRBD1 matching 7 bases. V dropped 8 bases and J dropped 4; count of bases not matched to a gene: 8. The CDR3 is 15 amino acids. Germline V gene sequence: CDR1 SGHTA, CDR2 FQGNSA. CDR3 amino acids: CASSEDRRYNSPLHF. The CDR3 nucleotides are TGTGCCAGCTCTGAGGACAGGAGGTATAATTCACCCCTCCACTTT.

The sample holds many counts of this clonotype. The gene calls are TRBV6-5 and TRBJ1-1; D is unclear. Per germline, CDR1 MNHEY and CDR2 SVGAGI. V shed 0 bases and J shed 7 bases, with 9 bases lying between them. The CDR3 has 13 residues. The CDR3 DNA reads as TGTGCCAGCAGTTACTCTGACCGGTATGAAGCTTTCTTT. Protein sequence: CASSYSDRYEAFF.

Regarding this clonotype: Its ends do not fully match the called genes, so a read error is possible. The gene calls are TRBV7-7 and TRBJ2-7; 10 nucleotides agree with TRBD1. The CDR3 has 14 amino acids. Germline CDR1 SSHAT, CDR2 FNYEAQ (reference sequence). CDR3 sequence reads: CASSLGTGVDEQYF. The CDR3 coding sequence is TGTGCTAGCAGCTTGGGGACAGGGGTCGACGAGCAGTACTTC.

The chain carries TRBV24-1 and TRBJ2-1; 7 nucleotides align to TRBD1. V was pared by 7 bases and J by 12 bases, with 8 bases of the junction left unmatched. Germline-derived CDR1 and CDR2 are KGHDR and SFDVKD. CDR3 length: 12 residues. The CDR3: CATRQSTGRQFF. The CDR3 coding sequence is TGTGCCACCAGACAATCGACAGGGAGGCAGTTCTTC.

This clonotype was seen a handful of times. V usage is TRBV7-2 and J usage is TRBJ2-1, with D hard to call. V was pared by 7 bases and J by 10 bases, with 11 bases between. Germline V gene lookup returns CDR1 SGHTA and CDR2 FQGNSA. This CDR3 comprises 11 residues. The CDR3 bases are TGTGCCAGCACCTTTTCGAGGGAGCAGTTCTTC. Translating gives CASTFSREQFF. Full variable domain (outside the CDR3, taken from reference TRBV7-2 and TRBJ2-1): GAGVSQSPSNKVTEKGKDVELRCDPISGHTALYWYRQSLGQGLEFLIYFQGNSAPDKSGLPSDRFSAERTGGSVSTLTIQRTQQEDSAVYLCASTFSREQFFGPGTRLTVL.

This clonotype was observed a few times. Mismatch with germline at one junction end may stem from a read error. The genes are TRBV7-7 and TRBJ2-1, with 8 bases that match TRBD2. Germline-derived CDR1 and CDR2 are SSHAT and FNYEAQ (reference sequence). CDR3 size: 15 residues. CDR3 nucleotide sequence: TGTGCTAGCAGCTGGGCAGCGGGAGAGGACAATGAGCAGTTCTTC. It yields the protein CASSWAAGEDNEQFF.

The chain combines TRBV5-1 with TRBJ2-5, with 11 bases identical to TRBD2. The CDR3 contains 16 residues. Germline loops: CDR1 SGHRS, CDR2 YFSETQ. V lost 3 bases, J lost 2 bases, and 6 bases stayed unmatched. The CDR3 region has the DNA TGCGCCAGCAGCTGGGGACTAGCGGAGCTACAAGAGACCCAGTACTTC. Its translation: CASSWGLAELQETQYF.

The V call is TRBV28, the J call TRBJ2-6, with D possibly TRBD2 on 5 matching bases. Germline V gives CDR1 MDHEN, CDR2 SYDVKM. Trimming stripped 4 bases from V and 0 bases from J, with 16 bases between. The CDR3 extends over 18 amino acids. CDR3 sequence: CASSSPAGVSSGANVLTF. DNA for the CDR3: TGTGCCAGCAGTTCCCCGGCGGGCGTCAGCTCTGGGGCCAACGTCCTGACTTTC. Full variable domain (rest looked up from reference TRBV28 and TRBJ2-6): DVKVTQSSRYLVKRTGEKVFLECVQDMDHENMFWYRQDPGLGLRLIYFSYDVKMKEKGDIPEGYSVSREKKERFSLILESASTNQTSMYLCASSSPAGVSSGANVLTFGAGSRLTVL.

This clonotype was observed a handful of times. The CDR3 spells CAISESGTGVREQYF. The CDR3 nucleotides read TGTGCCATCAGTGAGTCTGGGACAGGGGTAAGAGAGCAGTACTTC. This rearrangement joins TRBV10-3 to TRBJ2-7; TRBD1 matches 10 bases. The J segment lost 7 bases and the V segment lost 0 bases, leaving 6 bases of the junction unmatched. The CDR3 consists of 15 residues. The germline V gene encodes CDR1 ENHRY and CDR2 SYGVKD.

The table lists this clonotype with a few counts. The V call is TRBV2, the J call TRBJ1-2; 8 bases are a match to TRBD1. The CDR3 runs to 14 residues. Germline CDR1 reads SNHLY; CDR2 reads FYNNEI. The junction had 11 bases not matched to a gene; V was cut back by 6 bases and J by 8 bases. Here the CDR3 reads CASRPARTGRGYTF. The CDR3 DNA reads TGTGCCAGCAGACCAGCTCGGACAGGGCGAGGCTACACCTTC.

The gene calls are TRBV9 and TRBJ1-6; the D is unclear. The CDR3 runs to 14 residues. Trimming cost V 3 bases and J 7 bases, with 11 bases left between them. CDR1 and CDR2 from the germline V gene are SGDLS and YYNGEE. The CDR3 DNA follows: TGTGCCAGCAGCGCCTCCTTCGGGAATTCACCCCTCCACTTT. Its protein product is CASSASFGNSPLHF. Based on the CDR3 plus reference TRBV9 and TRBJ1-6, the full variable domain is DSGVTQTPKHLITATGQRVTLRCSPRSGDLSVYWYQQSLDQGLQFLIQYYNGEERAKGNILERFSAQQFPDLHSELNLSSLELGDSALYFCASSASFGNSPLHFGNGTRLTVT.

The chain links TRBV9 to TRBJ2-2; D not certain. This CDR3 has 14 amino acids. Per germline, CDR1 SGDLS and CDR2 YYNGEE. Trimming removed 0 bases from V and 6 bases from J, with 9 bases in between. CDR3 region: CASSVGPEAGELFF. As DNA, the CDR3 is TGTGCCAGCAGCGTAGGGCCAGAAGCCGGGGAGCTGTTTTTT.